The clone carrying this TCR beta chain was seen once. The data stem from a study of shared clonotypes between healthy human individuals. V lost 0 bases, J lost 5 bases, and 8 bases lay in between. Looked up from germline, CDR1 is GTSNPN and CDR2 is SVGIG (reference sequence). The CDR3 contains 12 residues. TCRdb's table, derived via immunoSEQ multiplex PCR, lists solely in-frame clones and lacks some. The data hold 2 million to 2.5 million clones, with about 94% observed a single time. This receptor was obtained from a man between 18 and 35 years old in good health. The V call is TRBV30, the J call TRBJ2-7; no reliable D call. The material sequenced was naive CD4+ T cells sorted from blood. Subset reported: CD45RA+ positively selected. This CDR3 reads CAWSVNENEQYF. For the CDR3, the DNA is TGTGCCTGGAGTGTAAACGAAAACGAGCAGTACTTC.